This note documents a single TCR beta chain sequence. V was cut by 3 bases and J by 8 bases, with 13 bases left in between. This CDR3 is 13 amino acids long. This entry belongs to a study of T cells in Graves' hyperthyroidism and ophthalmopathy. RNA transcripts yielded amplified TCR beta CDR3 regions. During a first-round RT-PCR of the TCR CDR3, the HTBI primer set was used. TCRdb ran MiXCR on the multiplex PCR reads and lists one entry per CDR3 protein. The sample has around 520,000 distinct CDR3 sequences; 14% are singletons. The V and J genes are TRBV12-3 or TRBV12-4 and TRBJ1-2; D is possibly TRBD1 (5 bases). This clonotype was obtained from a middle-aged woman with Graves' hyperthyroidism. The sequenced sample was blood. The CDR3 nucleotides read TGTGCCAGCAGTTTTACCAGGGTTGAGGGCTACACCTTC. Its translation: CASSFTRVEGYTF.